The source of this T cell receptor beta chain is a study of cytomegalovirus exposure and HLA in healthy donors (dated by TCRdb to 2017 to 2019). With regard to the full study: An earlier analysis of approximately 640 of the donors reported more than 250 Gb of sequence data and roughly 100 million unique TCR beta sequences from some 180 million T cells. On average, 235,054 unique TCR beta nucleotide sequences were sequenced per donor among 300 to 500 genotyped donors of the cohort, with roughly 18% of those sequences being non-productive. The later analysis used no new phenotypic data to find candidate immune exposures, relying instead on TCR beta sequences and their occurrence across donors. Roughly 5 DR-DQ haplotypes were treated as single units for association and clustering because of strong linkage in the cohort. Donor age, sex, ethnicity and CMV serostatus were compiled alongside the repertoire data. About 320 gigabases of sequencing data and 70 million to 85 million unique TCR sequences were included in an early release covering about 600 HLA-typed donors. To study patterns of TCR occurrence, a later analysis re-analyzed previously published TCR beta repertoires from 500 to 850 donors and added high-resolution HLA genotyping. In addition to the first cohort of 666 subjects, a separate validation cohort of 120 different subjects was used. All discovery cohort repertoires had been generated using a single sequencing platform. In a later genetic analysis, genome-wide SNP genotypes for about 65% of the 666 donors were used, and that subset was treated as a discovery cohort. HLA typing covered class I and class II loci at four-digit resolution. To predict cytomegalovirus infection status, the study combined high-throughput TCR immunosequencing, statistical association of individual TCRs with disease status, and machine learning. The aim of the study was to test whether cataloging public T cell receptors could identify signatures of past pathogen exposure. Of the roughly 400 genotyped donors, about 80% fell in the genetic ancestry cluster associated with self-reported Caucasian donors. The study used immunosequencing to profile the T cell repertoires of about 670 subjects and linked those repertoires to cytomegalovirus serostatus. The number of donors typed differed by locus, with roughly 629-640 for A, B, C, DRB1 and DQB1, around 500 for DQA1, 600 to 610 for DPA1, and approximately 470 for DPB1. To decide whether each TCR beta V gene segment behaved as functional or pseudogenic, an earlier analysis of over 500 of the donors relied on high-throughput TCR beta sequencing.

The cohort was made up of 500 to 800 healthy bone marrow donors. Cohort members were all nominally healthy when sampled, although unrecorded immune exposures were likely present. The donor was CMV seropositive and was included in the group of 300 or so seropositive cohort members. Every donor gave a peripheral blood sample, and the peripheral blood mononuclear cells from that sample were used for TCR beta sequencing. The Qiagen DNeasy Blood Extraction Kit was used to extract genomic DNA from the blood cell samples. What the research found in general, with its limitations: The classifier was reported to diagnose cytomegalovirus status with high specificity and sensitivity in both the original and validation cohorts. A later analysis reported that several top co-occurrence clusters appeared linked to parvovirus B19, influenza, CMV and Epstein-Barr virus. In an earlier analysis of approximately 590 of the donors, most TCR beta V segments appeared in productive rearrangements about 87% or about 30% of the time, broadly matching IMGT annotations. Most CMV-associated TCR beta chains appeared to be HLA-restricted in a later analysis, and the HLA associations seemed to be driven largely by CMV exposure. In this cohort, only TCR beta chains were sequenced, and detectable features were limited by the absence of alpha or paired-chain data. The earlier analysis of 587 of the donors excluded approximately 15 rarely observed V segments, including chromosome 9 orphons, because counts were too low. A further reported finding was that TCR beta sequences accurately predicted the HLA-A and HLA-B alleles for most subjects in the first cohort. According to a later genetic analysis, donors in an Asian-associated ancestry cluster had fewer N-insertions in productive TCRs than the roughly 700-donor mean. A later analysis associated 15,000 to 20,000 TCR beta sequences with specific HLA alleles at a false discovery rate of 0.05. The presence/absence analyses assumed that sequencing depth was roughly uniform across donors, and that assumption may not be true. The study gave a list of 150 to 200 TCR beta chains associated with cytomegalovirus. A group of highly shared sequence variants was considered likely to be a technical artifact of the sequencing pipeline. Strong co-occurrence of HLA alleles, especially DR and DQ, made assigning TCR associations to individual alleles difficult. In a later analysis, HLA-associated TCR beta chains were found to be more clonally expanded and to have lower generation probabilities than equally common non-associated chains. A few of the identified cytomegalovirus-associated TCR beta chains were confirmed in vitro to be specific for cytomegalovirus antigens. V-gene and J-gene trimming of TCR beta chains was associated with a missense DCLRE1C variant in a later genetic analysis, and the association was replicated in an independent cohort. Linkage disequilibrium might explain the correlated functional status among segregating V segments, but an unknown experimental factor could not be excluded. HLA typing was unavailable for some donors at each locus, so association tests used only the typed subset. In a later analysis, TCR association rates were found to vary across HLA loci, with the most associated TCRs seen for DRB1 alleles and the fewest for HLA-C alleles. The authors suggested that the approach could potentially be generalized to other disease states and immunological phenotypes. Most TCR sequences were seen in very few donors, while some public TCRs were found in many individuals. For the cohort, immune exposure information was limited to CMV serostatus.

Details on this clone: Its specific antigen is unknown. No much larger clone exists at a distance of one base, and base qualities are not known. The same CDR3 arises from other DNA sequences in this sample as well.

Library method: the immunoSEQ multiplex PCR assay. A mixture of 60 forward primers for TCR Vbeta segments and 13 reverse primers for TCR Jbeta segments was used in the multiplex PCR. A multiplex PCR assay on genomic DNA amplified the CDR3 region of rearranged TCR beta genes. The amplified TCR beta libraries were sequenced on the Illumina HiSeq System as 87-base-pair reads. On the study's bioinformatics: A later analysis counted approximately 76 million unique TCR beta chains across the 640 or so repertoires, and around 9.9 million of these chains were shared by at least two donors. To remove PCR and sequencing errors, raw reads were error-corrected and collapsed into unique sequences using a nearest-neighbor algorithm that merged closely related sequences. CDR3 sequences were aligned to IMGT reference sequences to assign V, D and J gene segments. For a sequence to be retained, a match of at least six nucleotides to both a V gene segment and a J gene segment was required. A rearrangement was called productive if the CDR3 had no stop codons and remained in frame with V and J, and every other rearrangement was called non-productive. Following IMGT convention, CDR3 was defined as the stretch from the second conserved V-encoded cysteine to the conserved J-encoded phenylalanine. The earlier analysis of approximately 590 of the donors excluded any sequence lacking an unambiguous match to a single V gene segment. An earlier analysis of just under 600 of the donors called V segments functional above 56.7% productive rearrangements and segregating when the between-donor standard deviation exceeded 5%. A statistical classification framework was developed to diagnose cytomegalovirus status using the catalog of TCR beta chain sequences. In a later analysis, V and J genes were assigned by comparing TCR nucleotide sequences against IMGT/GENE-DB human TR gene sequences. In a later analysis, CDR3 sequences and most-parsimonious VDJ recombination scenarios were assigned using the TCRdist pipeline. In a later analysis, each TCR beta chain was defined by its CDR3 amino acid sequence together with its V-gene family, and reads lacking a unique V-gene family were excluded. A later analysis removed several hundred highly shared, low-generation-probability nucleotide sequences to deal with suspected cross-contamination and a sequencing artifact. A later analysis calculated a clonal expansion index for each public chain from normalized within-repertoire ranks of inferred template counts. A later analysis computed generation probabilities with a VDJ recombination model fitted to out-of-frame rearrangements, and checked the results against IGoR. Hypergeometric tests were used in a later analysis to score TCR-TCR, TCR-HLA and TCR-CMV co-occurrence, with a repertoire-size bias correction applied to the TCR pairs. False discovery rates were estimated in a later analysis by permuting HLA or CMV assignments 20 times. In a later analysis, co-occurring TCRs were grouped using DBSCAN, and TCRdist sequence similarity was added for clustering within HLA-allele-positive subsets. Repertoires with fewer than 30,000 or more than 120,000 public chains, plus five repertoires with anomalous nucleotide sharing, were excluded from co-occurrence clustering. Not all clones reach the TCRdb copy of this immuneACCESS table, which keeps in-frame sequences only. Checked studies attribute under half of the gap to unresolved V genes and leave the rest unexplained. Clone size and V and J calls were adopted from that table, with D and trimming inferred from the DNA. In this sample the table shows about 130,000 clones, roughly a tenth of which occur a single time. The top ten clonotypes cover approximately 4.5% of the sample.

The receptor was isolated from a woman younger than 30 in good health and CMV-seropositive. Sequenced: PBMCs.

The bases read TGCAGTGCCCCTAAAGAGACCCAGTACTTC. The translation is CSAPKETQYF. The rearranged segments are TRBV20-1 and TRBJ2-5; the D gene lacks a confident call. V is pared back by 6 bases and J by 3 bases, with 5 bases lying between the germline termini. Counted from cysteine to phenylalanine, this CDR3 has 10 amino acids. Left in the record is the CDR3 DNA by itself, 30 bases read in frame from the first base. The germline V gene (reference sequence) sets CDR1 to DFQATT and CDR2 to SNEGSKA.